This T cell receptor beta chain was found in a study of T cells in Graves' hyperthyroidism and ophthalmopathy. The CDR3 regions of TCR beta were amplified from RNA transcripts. HTBI primers drove first-round RT-PCR of the TCR CDR3. One entry per CDR3 protein, called by TCRdb with MiXCR from the multiplex PCR reads. The sample contains nearly 750,000 distinct CDR3 sequences, about a third of which appear only once. It was uncontrolled infection, other autoimmune disease, pregnancy or lactation that excluded patients. Germline values: CDR1 DFQATT, CDR2 SNEGSKA (reference sequence). The CDR3 has 12 amino acids.

The V gene is TRBV20-1, the J gene TRBJ1-4; D unclear. Specimen: blood. The clonotype originates from a woman aged 40 to 50 with Graves' hyperthyroidism. The CDR3 region has the DNA TGCAGATACAACTCAACTAATGAAAAACTGTTTTTT. Residues: CRYNSTNEKLFF.